These T cell receptor beta chains were read from a single sample in a study of blood T cell repertoires in COVID-19. Sequenced by immunoSEQ multiplex PCR; TCRdb stores in-frame clones only, minus some. The repertoire holds about 150,000 clones, with 85% to 90% as singletons. The sample consisted of peripheral blood. The receptors were gathered from a woman in her 40s with acute or convalescent COVID-19. Both conserved end residues are part of each CDR3. D genes are given only for firm matches.

TRBV9	TRBD2	CASSVLAGATYEQYF
TRBV15	NA	CATSRGSGHGYTF
TRBV3-1/TRBV3-2	TRBD2	CASSLGTSGRAYEQYF
TRBV4-1	NA	CASSLDSSYEQYF
TRBV27	TRBD2	CASSSPRPGGPGEQYF
TRBV7-2	NA	CASSLVAGMDTEAFF
TRBV6-5	NA	CASRTSGRERSFF
TRBV3-1/TRBV3-2	TRBD2	CASSRGLSGGTNTGELFF
TRBV11-3	TRBD2	CASSLDPSGRRTDTQYF
TRBV19	TRBD2	CATFSGTSFDEQFF
TRBV5-1	NA	CASSDGSFDEQYF
TRBV6-5	NA	CASSPDTSYEQYF
TRBV27	TRBD1	CASSPDSLTGKVYEQYF
TRBV9	NA	CASGRVPYEQYF
TRBV3-1/TRBV3-2	TRBD2	CASSQLFGTSGSRDSYNEQFF
TRBV5-1	NA	CASNKPLGGNTKNTEAFF
TRBV3-1/TRBV3-2	NA	CASSPGPNQPQHF
TRBV9	TRBD1	CASSVGTGEVTEAFF
TRBV11-2	TRBD1	CASAPGQGYEQYF
TRBV19	TRBD2	CASSIVPAGDTGELFF
TRBV7-3	NA	CASSPTGNTDTQYF
TRBV7-8	NA	CASSSRSGNEQFF
TRBV10-2	NA	CASSEVTGLEAFF
TRBV7-9	NA	CASSSPGQTYEQYF
TRBV5-1	NA	CASSLSISVPTNRGLSSYEQYF
TRBV7-8	NA	CASSSPDQPQHF
TRBV10-3	NA	CAISEVNQPQHF
TRBV4-1	NA	CASSQAKTGPNEQFF
TRBV5-6	TRBD1	CASSFRTGYNEKLFF
TRBV11-2	TRBD1	CASSLGTRQGRGNTEAFF